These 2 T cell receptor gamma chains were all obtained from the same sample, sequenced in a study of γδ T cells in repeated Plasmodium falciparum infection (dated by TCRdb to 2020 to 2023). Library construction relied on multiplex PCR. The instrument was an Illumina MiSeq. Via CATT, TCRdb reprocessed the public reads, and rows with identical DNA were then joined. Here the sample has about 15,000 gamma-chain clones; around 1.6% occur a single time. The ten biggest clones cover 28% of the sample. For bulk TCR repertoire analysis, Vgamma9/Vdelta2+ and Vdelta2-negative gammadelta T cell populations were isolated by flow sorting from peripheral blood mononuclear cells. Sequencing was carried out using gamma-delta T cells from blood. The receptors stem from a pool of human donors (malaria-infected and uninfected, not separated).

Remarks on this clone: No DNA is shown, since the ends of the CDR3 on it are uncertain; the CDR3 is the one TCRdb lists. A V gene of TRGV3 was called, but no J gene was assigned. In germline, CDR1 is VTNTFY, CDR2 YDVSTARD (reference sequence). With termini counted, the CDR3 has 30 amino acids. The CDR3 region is CATCSIIIRNSLAVEQHLLSQVSIGRIQHF.

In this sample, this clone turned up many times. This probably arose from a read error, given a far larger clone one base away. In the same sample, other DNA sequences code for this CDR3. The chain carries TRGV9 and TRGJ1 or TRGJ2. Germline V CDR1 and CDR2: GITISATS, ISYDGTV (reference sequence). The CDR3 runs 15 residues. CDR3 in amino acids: CALWEVPRNYYKKLF. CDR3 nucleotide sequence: TGTGCCCTGTGGGAGGTTCCCCGGAATTATTATAAGAAACTCTTT.